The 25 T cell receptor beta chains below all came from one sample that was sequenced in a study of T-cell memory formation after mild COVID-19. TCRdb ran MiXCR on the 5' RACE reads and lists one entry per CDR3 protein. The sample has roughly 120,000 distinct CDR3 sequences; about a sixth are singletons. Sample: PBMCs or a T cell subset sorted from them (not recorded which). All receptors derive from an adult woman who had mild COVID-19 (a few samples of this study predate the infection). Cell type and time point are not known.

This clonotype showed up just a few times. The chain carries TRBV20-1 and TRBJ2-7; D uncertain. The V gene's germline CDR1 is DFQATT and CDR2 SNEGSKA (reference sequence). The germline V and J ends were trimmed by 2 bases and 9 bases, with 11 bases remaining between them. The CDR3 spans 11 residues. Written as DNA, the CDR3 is TGCAGTGCTAGATATTTGGGCAGGCAGTACTTC. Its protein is CSARYLGRQYF.

CDR3 nucleotide sequence: TGCAGTGCTAGAAATCCGGCCAGTTACTCTGGAAACACCATATATTTT. Protein sequence: CSARNPASYSGNTIYF. This rearrangement joins TRBV20-1 to TRBJ1-3; D not certain. Looked up from germline, CDR1 is DFQATT and CDR2 is SNEGSKA (reference sequence). The CDR3 sequence is 16 residues long. V was clipped by 2 bases and J by 0 bases, with 14 bases between them.

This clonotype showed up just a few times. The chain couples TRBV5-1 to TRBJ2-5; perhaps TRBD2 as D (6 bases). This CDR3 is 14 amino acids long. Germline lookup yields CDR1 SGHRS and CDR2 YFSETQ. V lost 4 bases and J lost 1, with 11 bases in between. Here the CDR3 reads CASSGGDLQETQYF. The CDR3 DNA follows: TGCGCCAGCAGCGGCGGGGACCTCCAAGAGACCCAGTACTTC.

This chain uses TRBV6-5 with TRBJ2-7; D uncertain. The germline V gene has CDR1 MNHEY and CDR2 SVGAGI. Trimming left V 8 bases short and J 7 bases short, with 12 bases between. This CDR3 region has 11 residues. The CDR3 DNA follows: TGTGCCAGCTGGATCCTAGGGGAGCAGTACTTC. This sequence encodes CASWILGEQYF.

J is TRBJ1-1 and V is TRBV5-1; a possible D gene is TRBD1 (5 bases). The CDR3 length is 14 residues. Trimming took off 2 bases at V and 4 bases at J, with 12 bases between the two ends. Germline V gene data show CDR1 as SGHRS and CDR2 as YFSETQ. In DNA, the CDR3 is TGCGCCAGCAGCTTCGGGGGAAGGGTCACTGAAGCTTTCTTT. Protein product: CASSFGGRVTEAFF.

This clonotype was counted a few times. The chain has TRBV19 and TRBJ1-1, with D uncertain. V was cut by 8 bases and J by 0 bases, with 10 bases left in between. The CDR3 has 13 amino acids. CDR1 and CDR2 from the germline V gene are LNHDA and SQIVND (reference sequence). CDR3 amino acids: CASSRNMNTEAFF. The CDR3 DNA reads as TGTGCCAGTTCGAGGAATATGAACACTGAAGCTTTCTTT.

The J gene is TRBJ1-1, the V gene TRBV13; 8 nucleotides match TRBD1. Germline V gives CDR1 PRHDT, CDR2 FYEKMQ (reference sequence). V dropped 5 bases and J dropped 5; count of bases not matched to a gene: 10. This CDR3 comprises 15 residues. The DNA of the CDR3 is TGTGCCAGCAGCCCAGGACAGGGAATCGGAACTGAAGCTTTCTTT. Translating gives CASSPGQGIGTEAFF. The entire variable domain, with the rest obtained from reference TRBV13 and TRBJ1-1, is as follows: AAGVIQSPRHLIKEKRETATLKCYPIPRHDTVYWYQQGPGQDPQFLISFYEKMQSDKGSIPDRFSAQQFSDYHSELNMSSLELGDSALYFCASSPGQGIGTEAFFGQGTRLTVV.

Written as DNA, the CDR3 is TGTGCCAGCAGCCAGGGGACAGGGAACGGGTATTTT. This encodes CASSQGTGNGYF. V is TRBV11-2 and J is TRBJ2-3; TRBD1 matches 9 bases. With 5 bases clipped from V and 14 bases from J, the junction kept 8 bases outside the gene matches. The CDR3 contains 12 residues. Per germline, CDR1 SGHAT and CDR2 FQNNGV.

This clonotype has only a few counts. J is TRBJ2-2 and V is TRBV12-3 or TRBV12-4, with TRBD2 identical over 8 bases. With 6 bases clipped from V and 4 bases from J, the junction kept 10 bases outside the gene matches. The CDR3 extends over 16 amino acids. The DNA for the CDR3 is TGTGCCAGCAGCCCCAGCGGGAGCGCTGGCACCGGGGAGCTGTTTTTT. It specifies CASSPSGSAGTGELFF.

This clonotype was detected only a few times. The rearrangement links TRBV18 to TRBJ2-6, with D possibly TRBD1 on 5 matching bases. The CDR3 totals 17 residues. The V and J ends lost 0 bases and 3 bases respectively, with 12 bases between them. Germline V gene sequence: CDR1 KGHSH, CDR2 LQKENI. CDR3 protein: CASSPPDTTIGANVLTF. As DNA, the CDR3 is TGTGCCAGCTCACCACCGGACACCACAATTGGGGCCAACGTCCTGACTTTC.

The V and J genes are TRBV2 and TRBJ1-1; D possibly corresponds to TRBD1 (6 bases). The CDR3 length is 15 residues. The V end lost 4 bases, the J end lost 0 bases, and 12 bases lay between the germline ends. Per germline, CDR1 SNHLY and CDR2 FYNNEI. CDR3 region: CASSGPQGMNTEAFF. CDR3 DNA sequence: TGTGCCAGCAGTGGCCCGCAGGGGATGAACACTGAAGCTTTCTTT.

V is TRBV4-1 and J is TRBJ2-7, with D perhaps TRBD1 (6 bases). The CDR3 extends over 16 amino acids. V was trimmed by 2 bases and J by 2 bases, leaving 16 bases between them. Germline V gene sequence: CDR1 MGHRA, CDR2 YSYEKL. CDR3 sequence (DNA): TGCGCCAGCAGCCAAAGTCAGGGGTGGGGAACCTACGAGCAGTACTTC. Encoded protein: CASSQSQGWGTYEQYF.

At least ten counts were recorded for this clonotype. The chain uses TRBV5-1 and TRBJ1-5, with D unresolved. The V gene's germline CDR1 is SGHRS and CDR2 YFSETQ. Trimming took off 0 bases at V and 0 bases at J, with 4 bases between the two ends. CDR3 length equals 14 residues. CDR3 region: CASSLGGSNQPQHF. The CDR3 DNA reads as TGCGCCAGCAGCTTGGGGGGTAGCAATCAGCCCCAGCATTTT.

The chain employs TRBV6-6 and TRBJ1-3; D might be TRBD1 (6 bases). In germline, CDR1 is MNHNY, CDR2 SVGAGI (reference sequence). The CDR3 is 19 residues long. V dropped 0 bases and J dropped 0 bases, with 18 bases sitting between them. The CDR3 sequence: CASSYSNWGGPDSGNTIYF. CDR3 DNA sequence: TGTGCCAGCAGTTACTCGAATTGGGGGGGGCCAGACTCTGGAAACACCATATATTTT.

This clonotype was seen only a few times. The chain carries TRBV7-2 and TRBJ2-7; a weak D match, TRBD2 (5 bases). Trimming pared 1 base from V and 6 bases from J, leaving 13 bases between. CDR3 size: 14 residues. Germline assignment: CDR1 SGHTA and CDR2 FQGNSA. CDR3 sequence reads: CASSLVQGRGEQYF. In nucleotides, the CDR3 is TGTGCCAGCAGCTTAGTCCAAGGCCGGGGCGAGCAGTACTTC.

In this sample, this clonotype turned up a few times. The CDR3 nucleotides are TGTGCCACCAGCAGGAAAAACAGGGCTACGACAGATACGCAGTATTTT. This gives the protein CATSRKNRATTDTQYF. This sequence joins TRBV15 and TRBJ2-3; D possibly corresponds to TRBD1 (6 bases). Germline-derived CDR1 and CDR2 are LNHNV and YYDKDF (reference sequence). V was clipped by 3 bases and J by 3 bases, with 16 bases between them. CDR3 size: 16 residues. The complete variable domain, with remaining parts taken from reference TRBV15 and TRBJ2-3, reads DAMVIQNPRYQVTQFGKPVTLSCSQTLNHNVMYWYQQKSSQAPKLLFHYYDKDFNNEADTPDNFQSRRPNTSFCFLDIRSPGLGDTAMYLCATSRKNRATTDTQYFGPGTRLTVL.

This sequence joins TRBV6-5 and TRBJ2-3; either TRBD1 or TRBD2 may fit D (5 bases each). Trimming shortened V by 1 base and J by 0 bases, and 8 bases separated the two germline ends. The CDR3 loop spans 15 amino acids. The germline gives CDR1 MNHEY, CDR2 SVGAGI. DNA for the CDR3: TGTGCCAGCAGTTACTGGGGACGCAGCACAGATACGCAGTATTTT. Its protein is CASSYWGRSTDTQYF.

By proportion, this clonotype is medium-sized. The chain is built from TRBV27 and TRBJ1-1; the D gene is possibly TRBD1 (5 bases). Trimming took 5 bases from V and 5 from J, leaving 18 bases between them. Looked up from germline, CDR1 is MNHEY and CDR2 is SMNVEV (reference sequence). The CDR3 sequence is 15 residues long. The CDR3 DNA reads TGTGCCAGCAGTCTCATCATGGGGGGTGGGACTGAAGCTTTCTTT. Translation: CASSLIMGGGTEAFF.

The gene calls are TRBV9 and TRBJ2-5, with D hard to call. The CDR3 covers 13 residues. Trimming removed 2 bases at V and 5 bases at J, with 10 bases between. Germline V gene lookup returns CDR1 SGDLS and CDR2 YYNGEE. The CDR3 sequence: CASSVAQSETQYF. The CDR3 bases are TGTGCCAGCAGCGTCGCTCAGAGCGAGACCCAGTACTTC.

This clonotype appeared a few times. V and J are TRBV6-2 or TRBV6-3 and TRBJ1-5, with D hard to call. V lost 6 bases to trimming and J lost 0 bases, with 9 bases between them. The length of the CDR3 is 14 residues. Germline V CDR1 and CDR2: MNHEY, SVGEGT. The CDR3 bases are TGTGCCAGCAGGGACGGATATAGCAATCAGCCCCAGCATTTT. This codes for CASRDGYSNQPQHF.

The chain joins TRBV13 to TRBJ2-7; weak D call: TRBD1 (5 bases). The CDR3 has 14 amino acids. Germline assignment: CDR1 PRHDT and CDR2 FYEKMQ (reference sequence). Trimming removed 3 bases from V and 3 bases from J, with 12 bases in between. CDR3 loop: CASSLSGHIYEQYF. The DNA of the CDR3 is TGTGCCAGCAGCTTGTCTGGACACATCTACGAGCAGTACTTC.

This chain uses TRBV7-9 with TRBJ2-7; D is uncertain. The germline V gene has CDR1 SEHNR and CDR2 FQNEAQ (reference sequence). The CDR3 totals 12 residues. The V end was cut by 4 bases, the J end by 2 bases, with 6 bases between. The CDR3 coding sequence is TGTGCCAGCAGCTACGGACCCTACGAGCAGTACTTC. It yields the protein CASSYGPYEQYF.

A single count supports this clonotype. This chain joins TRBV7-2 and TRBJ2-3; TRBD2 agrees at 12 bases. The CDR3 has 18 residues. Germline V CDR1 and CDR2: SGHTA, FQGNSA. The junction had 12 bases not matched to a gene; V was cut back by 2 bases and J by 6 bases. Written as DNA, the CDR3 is TGTGCCAGCAGCTTATTACTAGCGGGAGGTGGGGGAGTGGATACGCAGTATTTT. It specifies CASSLLLAGGGGVDTQYF.

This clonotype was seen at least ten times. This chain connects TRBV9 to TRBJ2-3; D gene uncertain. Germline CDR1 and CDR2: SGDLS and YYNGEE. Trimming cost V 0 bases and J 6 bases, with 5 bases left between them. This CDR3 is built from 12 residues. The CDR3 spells CASSVASDTQYF. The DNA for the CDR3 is TGTGCCAGCAGCGTAGCTAGTGATACGCAGTATTTT.

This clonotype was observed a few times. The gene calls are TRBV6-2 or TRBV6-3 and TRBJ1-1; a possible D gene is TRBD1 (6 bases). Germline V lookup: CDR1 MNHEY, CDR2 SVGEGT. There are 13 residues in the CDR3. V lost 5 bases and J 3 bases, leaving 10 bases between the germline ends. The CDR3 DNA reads TGTGCCAGCAGTCGGACAGTCCACACTGAAGCTTTCTTT. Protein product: CASSRTVHTEAFF.